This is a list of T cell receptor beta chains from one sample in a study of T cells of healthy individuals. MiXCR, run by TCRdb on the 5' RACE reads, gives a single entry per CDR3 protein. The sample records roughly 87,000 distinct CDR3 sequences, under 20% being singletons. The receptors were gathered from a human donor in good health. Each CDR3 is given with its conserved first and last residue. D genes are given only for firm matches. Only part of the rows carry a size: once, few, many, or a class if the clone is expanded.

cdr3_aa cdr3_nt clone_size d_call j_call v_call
CASSQDAGRAYEQYF TGCGCCAGCAGCCAAGATGCAGGCCGGGCCTACGAGCAGTACTTC few . TRBJ2-7 TRBV4-3
CASSYGTRARDTDTQYF TGTGCCAGCAGCTACGGGACAAGGGCACGGGACACAGATACGCAGTATTTT many . TRBJ2-3 TRBV11-2
CASSSSTASYEQYF TGCGCCAGCAGCTCCTCGACAGCTTCCTACGAGCAGTACTTC few . TRBJ2-7 TRBV5-1
CASSLDSRMYF TGTGCCAGTAGCCTCGACAGTCGGATGTACTTC many . TRBJ2-5 TRBV19
CSAREMRGARTDTQYF TGCAGTGCTAGAGAAATGCGGGGGGCGCGCACAGATACGCAGTATTTT . TRBD2 TRBJ2-3 TRBV20-1
CASSPIRTGELFF TGTGCCAGTAGTCCAATACGCACCGGGGAGCTGTTTTTT few . TRBJ2-2 TRBV19
CSASGTDLAKNIQYF TGCAGTGCTAGCGGGACCGACCTAGCCAAAAACATTCAGTACTTC few . TRBJ2-4 TRBV20-1
CASSPKTGRRKLFF TGTGCCAGCAGCCCCAAAACTGGACGAAGGAAACTGTTTTTT many . TRBJ1-4 TRBV7-8
CASSVPTSGRANEQFF TGTGCCAGCAGCGTACCGACTAGCGGGAGGGCCAATGAGCAGTTCTTC many TRBD2 TRBJ2-1 TRBV5-6
CASKGGRPGYEQYF TGTGCCAGCAAAGGAGGACGTCCTGGGTACGAGCAGTACTTC few . TRBJ2-7 TRBV6-2/TRBV6-3
CASSIETGAGANVLTF TGTGCCAGTAGTATAGAGACAGGGGCTGGGGCCAACGTCCTGACTTTC many TRBD1 TRBJ2-6 TRBV19
CSARTDSPLWGYTF TGCAGTGCACGGACTGATTCCCCACTATGGGGCTACACCTTC . . TRBJ1-2 TRBV20-1
CSARESLPLITDTQYF TGCAGTGCTAGAGAGTCCTTACCCCTGATCACAGATACGCAGTATTTT once . TRBJ2-3 TRBV20-1
CASSYSSGAKQFF TGTGCCAGCAGTTACTCATCGGGGGCTAAGCAGTTCTTC many . TRBJ2-1 TRBV6-2/TRBV6-3
CASSYSIRRGESAGANVLTF TGTGCCAGCAGTTACTCGATAAGGAGGGGAGAATCTGCTGGGGCCAACGTCCTGACTTTC few . TRBJ2-6 TRBV6-2/TRBV6-3
CSARSGYTEAFF TGCAGTGCTAGGTCAGGGTACACTGAAGCTTTCTTT many . TRBJ1-1 TRBV20-1
CASSPGPSGNTEAFF TGTGCCAGCAGTCCTGGACCTTCTGGGAACACTGAAGCTTTCTTT few . TRBJ1-1 TRBV2
CASSTPTSGAYYGYTF TGTGCCAGCAGCACCCCCACCTCGGGAGCTTACTATGGCTACACCTTC few . TRBJ1-2 TRBV7-9
CASSYSQAYGYTF TGTGCCAGCAGTTACTCACAGGCCTATGGCTACACCTTC . . TRBJ1-2 TRBV6-5
CASSRTGTGPYEQYF TGTGCCAGCAGTCGGACCGGGACAGGGCCCTACGAGCAGTACTTC . TRBD1 TRBJ2-7 TRBV28
CASNHGGNQPQHF TGTGCCAGCAACCACGGCGGGAATCAGCCCCAGCATTTT . . TRBJ1-5 TRBV6-2/TRBV6-3
CASSQSLRGRPYEQYF TGCGCCAGCAGCCAAAGCCTTCGGGGTAGGCCCTACGAGCAGTACTTC . . TRBJ2-7 TRBV4-3
CASSPQGYQPQHF TGTGCCAGCAGCCCACAGGGGTATCAGCCCCAGCATTTT few TRBD1 TRBJ1-5 TRBV28
CASSRVFGAGVSYEQYF TGTGCCAGCAGTCGAGTTTTCGGCGCGGGGGTCTCCTACGAGCAGTACTTC many TRBD2 TRBJ2-7 TRBV6-2/TRBV6-3
CATSDFTTNYGYTF TGTGCCACCAGTGACTTTACGACCAACTATGGCTACACCTTC few . TRBJ1-2 TRBV24-1
CASSYRTGMTQPQHF TGTGCCAGCAGTTACCGGACAGGCATGACCCAGCCCCAGCATTTT . TRBD1 TRBJ1-5 TRBV6-2/TRBV6-3
CASSFKGLAGRNTGELFF TGCGCCAGCAGCTTTAAAGGACTAGCGGGGAGGAACACCGGGGAGCTGTTTTTT many TRBD2 TRBJ2-2 TRBV5-1
CASSIGRNEQFF TGTGCCAGTAGTATAGGGCGGAATGAGCAGTTCTTC . . TRBJ2-1 TRBV19
CASSLDRGRVELFF TGTGCCAGCAGTTTAGACAGGGGGCGCGTGGAGCTGTTTTTT . TRBD1 TRBJ2-2 TRBV28
CASGRQTGDKYF TGTGCCAGCGGCCGACAGACAGGCGACAAGTACTTC few . TRBJ2-7 TRBV5-6
CASSLAWQDPGANVLTF TGTGCCAGCAGCTTAGCGTGGCAGGACCCTGGGGCCAACGTCCTGACTTTC . . TRBJ2-6 TRBV7-9
CASSQVSNQPQHF TGTGCCAGCAGCCAGGTTAGCAATCAGCCCCAGCATTTT few . TRBJ1-5 TRBV3-1